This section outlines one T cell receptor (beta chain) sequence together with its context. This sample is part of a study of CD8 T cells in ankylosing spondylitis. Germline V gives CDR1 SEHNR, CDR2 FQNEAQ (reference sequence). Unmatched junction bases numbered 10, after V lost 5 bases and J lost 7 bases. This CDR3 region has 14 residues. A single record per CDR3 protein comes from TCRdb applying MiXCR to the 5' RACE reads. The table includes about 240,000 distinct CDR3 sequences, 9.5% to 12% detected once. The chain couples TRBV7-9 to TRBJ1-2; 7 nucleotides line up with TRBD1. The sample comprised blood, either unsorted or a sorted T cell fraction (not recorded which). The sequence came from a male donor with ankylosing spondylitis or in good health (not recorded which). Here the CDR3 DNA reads TGTGCCAGCAGCCCCCGGGACAGCTCCCGTGGCTACACCTTC. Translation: CASSPRDSSRGYTF.